The 24 T cell receptor beta chains presented below share a single source sample, sequenced in a study of cytomegalovirus exposure and HLA in healthy donors. 60 Vbeta and 13 Jbeta primers were used in PCR. Profiled with immunoSEQ multiplex PCR; TCRdb holds only in-frame clones, not every one. Found here are just over 200,000 clones, 82% of them singletons; the top ten hold 2.7%. Sequenced material: PBMCs. The receptors were sampled from a woman aged 40 to 50 in good health and CMV-seronegative.

The chain uses TRBV5-1 and TRBJ1-3, with a possible D match to TRBD1 (5 bases). Trimming left V 7 bases short and J 0 bases short, with 20 bases between. Germline assignment: CDR1 SGHRS and CDR2 YFSETQ. The CDR3 sequence is 17 residues long. CDR3 bases: TGCGCCAGCGGAAGGACCGGAGGGGAAGGCTCTGGAAACACCATATATTTT. It encodes CASGRTGGEGSGNTIYF.

This clone was detected only once. The chain is built from TRBV5-1 and TRBJ1-3, with a possible D match to TRBD1 (6 bases). CDR1 and CDR2 (germline): SGHRS, YFSETQ. The CDR3 covers 17 residues. V was trimmed by 4 bases and J by 0 bases, leaving 17 bases between them. This CDR3 reads CASSPYGGGGSGNTIYF. The CDR3, as DNA: TGCGCCAGCAGCCCCTATGGGGGGGGCGGCTCTGGAAACACCATATATTTT.

In the case of this clone: Different DNA sequences within this sample yield the same CDR3. The chain couples TRBV18 to TRBJ1-1; D gene uncertain. V gave up 3 bases and J gave up 5 bases, with 16 bases separating them. This CDR3 is built from 15 residues. Germline V lookup: CDR1 KGHSH, CDR2 LQKENI. CDR3 DNA sequence: TGTGCCAGCTCACCCCCGGGTCAACGGAGGACTGAAGCTTTCTTT. Amino acids: CASSPPGQRRTEAFF.

The CDR3 is CASSITSGSYEQYF. The DNA of the CDR3 is TGTGCCAGTAGTATTACTAGCGGTTCCTACGAGCAGTACTTC. The genes are TRBV19 and TRBJ2-7; 8 positions agree with TRBD2. Germline CDR1 LNHDA, CDR2 SQIVND (reference sequence). With 3 bases clipped from V and 1 base from J, the junction kept 2 bases outside the gene matches. There are 14 residues in the CDR3.

CDR3 in amino acids: CASSLISGTGYGQPQHF. The CDR3 DNA is TGTGCCAGCTCATTAATCTCCGGGACAGGGTACGGTCAGCCCCAGCATTTT. The chain carries TRBV18 and TRBJ1-5, with TRBD1 matching 9 bases. Germline V gene sequence: CDR1 KGHSH, CDR2 LQKENI. Unmatched junction bases numbered 14, after V lost 5 bases and J lost 6 bases. CDR3 length: 17 residues.

This chain links TRBV5-1 with TRBJ2-1; D gene ambiguous. The germline V gene has CDR1 SGHRS and CDR2 YFSETQ. There are 15 residues in the CDR3. Deletions cut 2 bases from V and 5 bases from J, with 14 bases between. The CDR3 DNA reads as TGCGCCAGCAGCTTCCTAACCCAAGTTGACAATGAGCAGTTCTTC. It is translated as CASSFLTQVDNEQFF.

With respect to this clone: The germline gene is not matched at one end of the junction; a read error may be the cause. The chain links TRBV6-5 to TRBJ2-3; D unresolved. This CDR3 spans 15 amino acids. CDR1 is MNHEY, CDR2 SVGAGI, per germline. The chain's CDR3 is CASSYSTVTTNTQYF. Here the CDR3 DNA reads TGTGCCAGCAGTTACTCGACTGTAACCACAAATACGCAGTATTTT.

The chain joins TRBV30 to TRBJ1-5; D unresolved. V was clipped by 0 bases and J by 9 bases, with 12 bases between them. In germline, CDR1 is GTSNPN, CDR2 SVGIG (reference sequence). This CDR3 is 13 amino acids long. The CDR3, as DNA: TGTGCCTGGAGTGTTACCTTGGTCGGGCCCCAGCATTTT. It translates to CAWSVTLVGPQHF.

The chain recombines TRBV15 with TRBJ1-1; unclear D gene. Germline CDR1 LNHNV, CDR2 YYDKDF (reference sequence). The CDR3 spans 12 residues. With 0 bases removed from V and 8 bases from J, the gap between germline ends came to 7 bases. CDR3 bases: TGTGCCACCAGCAGAGATGCCAGGGAAGCTTTCTTT. Translated: CATSRDAREAFF.

This clone occurred a few times. The CDR3: CASSPNEAGTEAFF. CDR3 nucleotide sequence: TGTGCCAGCTCACCAAACGAAGCGGGGACTGAAGCTTTCTTT. This sequence joins TRBV18 and TRBJ1-1; D remains unclear. The CDR3 spans 14 residues. The V end lost 2 bases, the J end lost 5 bases, and 12 bases lay between the germline ends. The germline CDR1 and CDR2 sequences are KGHSH and LQKENI.

The V gene is TRBV5-1, the J gene TRBJ2-3, with 15 bases identical to TRBD2. Germline V gives CDR1 SGHRS, CDR2 YFSETQ. The ends lost 5 bases at V and 4 bases at J; junction bases unmatched: 2. The CDR3 consists of 15 residues. CDR3 protein: CASSGLAGGADTQYF. CDR3 DNA: TGCGCCAGCAGTGGACTAGCGGGAGGGGCAGATACGCAGTATTTT.

The chain is built from TRBV7-9 and TRBJ1-1; TRBD1 matches 7 bases. With V trimmed by 5 bases and J by 2 bases, 14 bases remained unmatched. CDR1 SEHNR and CDR2 FQNEAQ come from the germline V gene (reference sequence). CDR3 length: 17 residues. The CDR3 DNA reads as TGTGCCAGCAGCCTGACAGGGCCCCTGGGGGATAACACTGAAGCTTTCTTT. This codes for CASSLTGPLGDNTEAFF.

The genes are TRBV5-1 and TRBJ2-5; D is perhaps TRBD2 (5 bases). The J call is in doubt because the DNA end fits TRBJ2-7 better. This CDR3 has 13 residues. The germline V gene has CDR1 SGHRS and CDR2 YFSETQ. CDR3 in amino acids: CASSPGKDYEQYF. The CDR3 nucleotides read TGCGCCAGCAGCCCGGGAAAAGACTACGAGCAGTACTTC.

The chain links TRBV7-2 to TRBJ1-5, with TRBD1 as a possible D gene (6 bases). The V gene's germline CDR1 is SGHTA and CDR2 FQGNSA. The length of the CDR3 is 15 residues. V was pared by 1 base and J by 7 bases, with 14 bases between. CDR3 in DNA: TGTGCCAGCAGCTTAGTGGCGGGGGCGAGACAGCCCCAGCATTTT. Translated, it gives CASSLVAGARQPQHF.

This chain joins TRBV28 and TRBJ2-7, with 9 positions matching TRBD2. The CDR3 sequence is 13 residues long. With V trimmed by 5 bases and J by 4 bases, 3 bases remained unmatched. The germline CDR1 and CDR2 sequences are MDHEN and SYDVKM. The CDR3 DNA reads TGTGCCAGCAGTCACGGACTAGCGTACGAGCAGTACTTC. It yields the protein CASSHGLAYEQYF.

V gene TRBV2 combines with J gene TRBJ1-4, with D perhaps matching TRBD1 (5 bases). The CDR3 is made up of 15 amino acids. Germline values: CDR1 SNHLY, CDR2 FYNNEI. V was clipped by 3 bases and J by 5 bases, with 13 bases between them. In DNA, the CDR3 is TGTGCCAGCAGTGAGACAGCCCTAAGGAATGAAAAACTGTTTTTT. It is translated as CASSETALRNEKLFF. The full variable domain, its missing parts supplied by reference TRBV2 and TRBJ1-4, is EPEVTQTPSHQVTQMGQEVILRCVPISNHLYFYWYRQILGQKVEFLVSFYNNEISEKSEIFDDQFSVERPDGSNFTLKIRSTKLEDSAMYFCASSETALRNEKLFFGSGTQLSVL.

The chain links TRBV21-1 to TRBJ1-2; the table's D call TRBD1 went unverified against the DNA. TRBV21-1 is a pseudogene. This CDR3 contains 17 residues. Here the CDR3 reads CASSNDYRDTPKEGYTF. CDR3 in DNA: TGTGCCAGCAGCAATGATTACCGGGACACCCCCAAGGAGGGCTACACCTTC.

The rearrangement uses TRBV19 and TRBJ1-1, with TRBD1 matching over 8 bases. Germline V gene sequence: CDR1 LNHDA, CDR2 SQIVND (reference sequence). With 7 bases clipped from V and 2 bases from J, the junction kept 6 bases outside the gene matches. The length of the CDR3 is 14 residues. CDR3 amino acids: CASKLDRANTEAFF. The CDR3 DNA is TGTGCCAGTAAATTGGACAGGGCAAACACTGAAGCTTTCTTT.

This clone was counted only a few times. The chain has TRBV5-8 and TRBJ2-7, with TRBD2 matching over 9 bases. Germline V CDR1 and CDR2: SGHTS, YDEGEE. The CDR3 sequence is 14 residues long. V trimming: 4 bases; J trimming: 2 bases; junction bases outside the gene matches: 4. The CDR3 sequence: CASSKTSGTYEQYF. The CDR3 DNA reads TGTGCCAGCAGCAAGACTAGCGGAACCTACGAGCAGTACTTC.

The genes are TRBV11-2 and TRBJ2-1, with D possibly being TRBD2 (5 bases). V shed 0 bases and J shed 9 bases, with 12 bases lying between them. CDR3 length equals 14 residues. Germline values: CDR1 SGHAT, CDR2 FQNNGV. The CDR3 protein is CASSLELDVAEQFF. CDR3 in DNA: TGTGCCAGCAGCTTAGAACTAGATGTCGCTGAGCAGTTCTTC.

J is TRBJ2-1 and V is TRBV18; 11 bases agree with TRBD2. CDR1 is KGHSH and CDR2 is LQKENI in the germline V gene. This CDR3 has 17 amino acids. J gave up 8 bases and V 3 bases, and 12 bases lay outside the gene matches. CDR3 region: CASSPSLAGGGLDEQFF. The CDR3 DNA sequence: TGTGCCAGCTCACCCAGCCTAGCGGGAGGCGGATTAGATGAGCAGTTCTTC.

This clone was picked up a small number of times. The genes are TRBV18 and TRBJ1-5; D possibly corresponds to TRBD1 (6 bases). Trimming removed 3 bases at V and 4 bases at J, with 13 bases between. The CDR3 length is 15 residues. CDR1 and CDR2 from the germline V gene are KGHSH and LQKENI. Here the CDR3 reads CASSPGGALNQPQHF. The DNA for the CDR3 is TGTGCCAGCTCACCGGGGGGGGCACTAAATCAGCCCCAGCATTTT.

The gene calls are TRBV23-1 and TRBJ2-7; 11 nucleotides align to TRBD2. TRBV23-1 counts as an open reading frame of uncertain function. The CDR3 totals 18 residues. Trimming took 7 bases from V and 5 from J; bases not matched to a gene: 19. The CDR3 DNA sequence: TGCGCCAGCACTAGGGGTGGACTAGCGGGTCCCCGGCGGGACGAGCAGTACTTC. Protein: CASTRGGLAGPRRDEQYF.

The chain is built from TRBV5-4 and TRBJ2-3; D possibly corresponds to TRBD2 (5 bases). Trimming left V 5 bases short and J 2 bases short, with 18 bases between. CDR3 size: 16 residues. The germline V gene encodes CDR1 SGHNT and CDR2 YYREEE (reference sequence). The CDR3 loop reads CASRKQLDSITDTQYF. In DNA, the CDR3 is TGTGCCAGCAGGAAACAATTGGACTCCATCACAGATACGCAGTATTTT.